The TCR beta chain described here comes from a study of cytomegalovirus exposure and HLA in healthy donors (TCRdb year 2017). About the investigation overall: According to an earlier analysis of a few hundred of the donors, about 180 million T cells yielded 117 million unique TCR beta sequences and about 300 Gb of sequence data. To predict cytomegalovirus infection status, the study brought together high-throughput TCR immunosequencing, statistical association of individual TCRs with disease status, and machine learning. Among a few hundred genotyped donors of the cohort, an average of around 240,000 unique TCR beta nucleotide sequences were sequenced per donor, roughly 20% of them non-productive. A later analysis re-examined previously published TCR beta repertoires from over 500 donors and added high-resolution HLA genotyping to investigate patterns of TCR occurrence. Roughly 300 gigabases of sequencing data and approximately 84 million unique TCR sequences were included in an early release covering several hundred HLA-typed donors. The study aimed to test whether cataloging public T cell receptors could reveal signatures of past pathogen exposure. Of the roughly 390 genotyped donors, over 80% were placed in the genetic ancestry cluster associated with self-reported Caucasian donors. The number of typed donors differed by locus: about 629-640 for A, B, C, DRB1 and DQB1; approximately 520 for DQA1; around 580 for DPA1; and around 470 for DPB1. Both class I and class II loci were covered by HLA typing, at four-digit resolution. Rather than drawing on any new phenotypic data, the later analysis identified candidate immune exposures from TCR beta sequences and the way those sequences occurred across donors. Using immunosequencing, the study profiled T cell repertoires from 640 or so subjects and related those repertoires to cytomegalovirus serostatus. A later genetic analysis used genome-wide SNP genotypes for about 65% of the 666 donors, treating that subset as a discovery cohort. Donor age, sex, ethnicity and CMV serostatus were collected together with the repertoire data. Every repertoire in the discovery cohort had been generated on one and the same sequencing platform. An earlier analysis of around 580 of the donors used high-throughput TCR beta sequencing to judge whether each TCR beta V gene segment behaved as functional or pseudogenic. Besides the first cohort of 666 subjects, a separate validation cohort made up of about 120 different subjects was used. Five DR-DQ haplotypes were handled as single units for association and clustering, since linkage in the cohort was strong. General conclusions and limits of the study: Assigning TCR associations to individual alleles was difficult when HLA alleles, especially DR and DQ, strongly co-occurred. Some IMGT-functional V segments, including TRBV6-2 and TRBV6-3, could not be distinguished by the 87-base-pair reads and were therefore excluded. In vitro tests confirmed that a few of the cytomegalovirus-associated TCR beta chains recognize cytomegalovirus antigens. Most CMV-associated TCR beta chains appeared to be HLA-restricted in a later analysis, and the HLA associations seemed to be driven largely by CMV exposure. Immune exposure information for the cohort was limited to CMV serostatus. In a later analysis, TCR association rates were found to vary across HLA loci, with the most associated TCRs seen for DRB1 alleles and the fewest for HLA-C alleles. Correlated functional status among segregating V segments might reflect linkage disequilibrium, but an unknown experimental factor could not be ruled out. Roughly uniform sequencing depth across donors was assumed in presence/absence analyses, although this assumption may not hold. The cohort was sequenced for TCR beta chains only, and without alpha or paired-chain data the features that could be detected were limited. A group of highly shared sequence variants was considered likely to be a technical artifact of the sequencing pipeline. While some public TCRs were present in many individuals, most TCR sequences turned up only very rarely across donors. According to a later analysis, parvovirus B19, influenza, CMV and Epstein-Barr virus appeared linked to several top co-occurrence clusters. The study gave a list of under 200 TCR beta chains associated with cytomegalovirus. The classifier was reported to diagnose cytomegalovirus status with high specificity and sensitivity in both the original and validation cohorts. The authors suggested that the approach could potentially be extended to other disease states and immunological phenotypes. HLA typing was unavailable for some donors at each locus, so association tests used only the typed subset. The earlier analysis of approximately 540 of the donors excluded roughly 17 rarely observed V segments, including chromosome 9 orphons, because counts were too low. In a later analysis, around 17,000 TCR beta sequences were associated with specific HLA alleles at a false discovery rate of 0.05. A later genetic analysis reported fewer N-insertions in productive TCRs among donors in an Asian-associated ancestry cluster than the roughly 690-donor mean. Broadly in line with IMGT annotations, most TCR beta V segments showed up in productive rearrangements about 87% or about 30% of the time in an earlier analysis of around 550 of the donors. A later genetic analysis associated a missense DCLRE1C variant with V-gene and J-gene trimming of TCR beta chains, and an independent cohort replicated the association. A further reported finding was that TCR beta sequences accurately predicted the HLA-A and HLA-B alleles for most subjects in the first cohort. In a later analysis, HLA-associated TCR beta chains were found to be more clonally expanded and to have lower generation probabilities than equally common non-associated chains.

The cohort comprised some 730 healthy bone marrow donors. Cohort members were all nominally healthy when sampled, although unrecorded immune exposures were likely present. The donor was CMV seronegative and was included in the group of about 350 seronegative cohort members. A peripheral blood sample was provided by each donor, and peripheral blood mononuclear cells were used for TCR beta sequencing. Genomic DNA extraction from the blood cell samples was performed with the Qiagen DNeasy Blood Extraction Kit. Library generation was performed with the immunoSEQ multiplex PCR assay. A mixture of 60 forward primers for TCR Vbeta segments and 13 reverse primers for TCR Jbeta segments was used in the multiplex PCR. The CDR3 region of rearranged TCR beta genes was amplified from genomic DNA with a multiplex PCR assay. Amplified TCR beta libraries were sequenced as 87-base-pair reads on the Illumina HiSeq System. On the study's bioinformatics: Across the 670 or so repertoires, a later analysis counted 60 million to 90 million unique TCR beta chains, 9.5 million to 12 million of which were shared by at least two donors. To remove PCR and sequencing errors, raw reads were error-corrected and collapsed into unique sequences using a nearest-neighbor algorithm that merged closely related sequences. CDR3 sequences were aligned to IMGT reference sequences to assign V, D and J gene segments. For a sequence to be retained, a match of at least six nucleotides to both a V gene segment and a J gene segment was required. Rearrangements were called productive when the CDR3 lacked stop codons and stayed in frame with V and J; all others were non-productive. Following IMGT convention, CDR3 was defined as the stretch from the second conserved V-encoded cysteine to the conserved J-encoded phenylalanine. The earlier analysis of about 590 of the donors excluded sequences that lacked an unambiguous match to a single V gene segment. An earlier analysis of a few hundred of the donors classified V segments as functional when productive rearrangements were above 56.7% and as segregating when the standard deviation between donors was above 5%. To diagnose cytomegalovirus status from the catalog of TCR beta chain sequences, a statistical classification framework was built. In a later analysis, V and J genes were assigned by comparing TCR nucleotide sequences against IMGT/GENE-DB human TR gene sequences. A later analysis assigned CDR3 sequences and most-parsimonious VDJ recombination scenarios with the TCRdist pipeline. In a later analysis, every TCR beta chain was defined by the combination of its CDR3 amino acid sequence and its V-gene family, and reads without a unique V-gene family were dropped. A later analysis removed 550 to 650 highly shared, low-generation-probability nucleotide sequences to deal with suspected cross-contamination and a sequencing artifact. For each public chain, a later analysis derived a clonal expansion index from normalized ranks of inferred template counts within each repertoire. A later analysis computed generation probabilities with a VDJ recombination model fitted to out-of-frame rearrangements, and checked the results against IGoR. A later analysis scored TCR-TCR, TCR-HLA and TCR-CMV co-occurrence with hypergeometric tests, applying a repertoire-size bias correction to TCR pairs. To estimate false discovery rates, a later analysis permuted the HLA or CMV assignments 20 times. A later analysis grouped co-occurring TCRs with DBSCAN, adding TCRdist sequence similarity when clustering within HLA-allele-positive subsets. Co-occurrence clustering excluded repertoires with fewer than 30,000 or more than 120,000 public chains, plus five with anomalous nucleotide sharing. TCRdb took this table from immuneACCESS and kept in-frame rearrangements with V and J called. Such tables lack part of the clones; where checked against another copy, unresolved V genes explain under half of the gap, and the rest is unexplained. That table supplies the V and J calls and clone size; D and trimming were determined from the DNA. The sample records 90,000 to 120,000 clones, roughly 82% of which are singletons. The ten largest clones take up 3.5% to 5% of the sample.

Note on this clone: The specificity of this receptor is unknown. Per-base qualities were not stored, and no clone one base away is much larger.

CDR1 and CDR2 are drawn from the germline V gene: SQVTM, ANQGSEA. Reading from cysteine to phenylalanine, the CDR3 counts 14 amino acids. The kept DNA is CDR3 alone, 42 bases in frame from the first base. Here V drops 3 bases and J drops 3 bases, and the junction holds 7 bases not matched to any gene. Specimen: PBMCs. The receptor's source is a male donor in good health and CMV-seronegative. This chain is built from TRBV29-1 and TRBJ2-7, with TRBD1 identical over 8 junction bases. The nucleotide sequence is given as TGCAGCGTTGAGCTAGGGACAGGAAACTACGAGCAGTACTTC. Translated, it reads CSVELGTGNYEQYF.